Following are 22 T cell receptor beta chains from one sample sequenced in a study of T-cell memory formation after mild COVID-19. In TCRdb, the 5' RACE reads were re-called with MiXCR into one record per CDR3 protein. This table holds some 300,000 distinct CDR3 sequences, 19% found once. Source material: PBMCs or a T cell subset sorted from them (not recorded which). The receptors originated from a man aged 18 to 35 who had mild COVID-19 (a few samples of this study predate the infection). Cell type and time point are not known.

This chain uses TRBV20-1 with TRBJ2-2, with D hard to call. Germline CDR1 and CDR2: DFQATT and SNEGSKA (reference sequence). Trimming cost V 4 bases and J 1 base, with 16 bases left between them. The length of the CDR3 is 16 residues. Written as DNA, the CDR3 is TGCAGTGCTACCCGCGGCCTAGGAAAGAACACCGGGGAGCTGTTTTTT. Amino acids: CSATRGLGKNTGELFF.

The chain combines TRBV7-2 with TRBJ1-5; D not certain. V was shortened by 2 bases and J by 7 bases, with 9 bases between the two germline ends. The CDR3 extends over 13 amino acids. CDR1 SGHTA and CDR2 FQGNSA come from the germline V gene. The CDR3 region is CASSLSTEQPQHF. Here the CDR3 DNA reads TGTGCCAGCAGCTTATCCACCGAGCAGCCCCAGCATTTT.

The chain recombines TRBV7-9 with TRBJ2-6; D possibly corresponds to TRBD2 (6 bases). Trimming took off 4 bases at V and 5 bases at J, with 27 bases between the two ends. Germline V gene sequence: CDR1 SEHNR, CDR2 FQNEAQ (reference sequence). The CDR3 loop spans 20 amino acids. The CDR3 protein is CASSSGVSVTGFFWANVLTF. In DNA, the CDR3 is TGTGCCAGCAGCTCGGGGGTCTCCGTCACGGGCTTTTTCTGGGCCAACGTCCTGACTTTC.

The rearrangement joins TRBV12-3 or TRBV12-4 to TRBJ1-1; D is ambiguous. Trimming cost V 7 bases and J 0 bases, with 12 bases left between them. The CDR3 totals 14 residues. The DNA for the CDR3 is TGTGCCAGCATCCGTGACTTCATGAACACTGAAGCTTTCTTT. Protein product: CASIRDFMNTEAFF.

The chain joins TRBV28 to TRBJ2-7; 9 bases match TRBD1. In germline, CDR1 is MDHEN, CDR2 SYDVKM. The V gene end was trimmed by 6 bases and the J gene end by 1 base; junction bases not matched to a gene: 7. The CDR3 extends over 15 amino acids. The CDR3 spells CASSPGTGYSYEQYV. In DNA, the CDR3 is TGTGCCAGCAGCCCCGGGACAGGGTATTCCTACGAGCAGTACGTC.

The rearrangement links TRBV11-2 to TRBJ2-2; D is ambiguous. Trimming took off 0 bases at V and 5 bases at J, with 7 bases between the two ends. Germline values: CDR1 SGHAT, CDR2 FQNNGV. This CDR3 has 14 residues. The CDR3 DNA reads TGTGCCAGCAGCTTAGATCAGGCGACCGGGGAGCTGTTTTTT. It specifies CASSLDQATGELFF.

There are a few counts of this clonotype. The CDR3 reads CASSFQRGESEQFF. The DNA of the CDR3 is TGTGCCAGCAGTTTCCAGCGGGGGGAAAGTGAGCAGTTCTTC. V usage is TRBV12-3 or TRBV12-4 and J usage is TRBJ2-1, with 9 nucleotides matching TRBD2. There are 14 residues in the CDR3. The J segment lost 9 bases and the V segment lost 3 bases, leaving 6 bases of the junction unmatched.

V is TRBV9 and J is TRBJ2-1, with 12 bases identical to TRBD2. The CDR3 sequence is 15 residues long. Germline trimming cut 4 bases from V and 4 bases from J; bases unmatched to any gene: 3. CDR1 and CDR2 from the germline V gene are SGDLS and YYNGEE. The CDR3 DNA follows: TGTGCCAGCAGCCGGACTAGCGGGGATTACAATGAGCAGTTCTTC. As protein: CASSRTSGDYNEQFF.

The chain carries TRBV7-9 and TRBJ2-5, with 7 bases identical to TRBD2. CDR3 size: 13 residues. Trimming at V came to 5 bases and at J to 5 bases, leaving 5 bases not matched to a gene. The germline gives CDR1 SEHNR, CDR2 FQNEAQ (reference sequence). CDR3 in amino acids: CASSPGGEETQYF. As DNA, the CDR3 is TGTGCCAGCAGCCCGGGGGGAGAGGAGACCCAGTACTTC.

This clonotype was observed at least ten times. This chain links TRBV7-2 with TRBJ2-1, with 12 bases lining up with TRBD2. The length of the CDR3 is 17 residues. Germline CDR1 reads SGHTA; CDR2 reads FQGNSA. J gave up 5 bases and V 5 bases, and 10 bases lay outside the gene matches. CDR3: CASSPRLTSGGNNEQFF. The CDR3 region has the DNA TGTGCCAGCAGCCCCAGGCTCACTAGCGGGGGGAACAATGAGCAGTTCTTC.

The J gene is TRBJ1-2, the V gene TRBV4-3, with TRBD1 identical over 8 bases. The CDR3 runs to 16 residues. V dropped 2 bases and J dropped 4; count of bases not matched to a gene: 9. Germline values: CDR1 LGHNA, CDR2 YSLEER. CDR3 sequence: CASSQPGQEVGYGYTF. In DNA form, the CDR3 reads TGCGCCAGCAGCCAACCGGGACAGGAGGTTGGCTATGGCTACACCTTC.

This clonotype was picked up many times. The chain joins TRBV20-1 to TRBJ2-1; the D is unclear. V lost 5 bases, J lost 3 bases, and 5 bases lay in between. This CDR3 has 11 residues. The germline V gene has CDR1 DFQATT and CDR2 SNEGSKA (reference sequence). The CDR3 nucleotides are TGCAGTGCTCGAAGCTACAATGAGCAGTTCTTC. It is translated as CSARSYNEQFF.

V usage is TRBV28 and J usage is TRBJ2-2; possibly TRBD2 for D (6 bases). V lost 4 bases to trimming and J lost 6 bases, with 18 bases between them. CDR1 is MDHEN and CDR2 is SYDVKM in the germline V gene. The CDR3 runs 16 residues. CDR3: CASSSPPGEAAGELFF. Written as DNA, the CDR3 is TGTGCCAGCAGTTCCCCTCCGGGGGAAGCCGCCGGGGAGCTGTTTTTT.

This clonotype occurred a few times. The V and J genes are TRBV19 and TRBJ1-5; D is unclear. The germline gives CDR1 LNHDA, CDR2 SQIVND (reference sequence). Trimming left V 2 bases short and J 7 bases short, with 15 bases between. This CDR3 is 15 amino acids long. CDR3 loop: CASSILTDFGQPQHF. The CDR3 region has the DNA TGTGCCAGTAGTATACTGACGGATTTTGGGCAGCCCCAGCATTTT.

This clonotype was counted a few times. This chain uses TRBV3-1 with TRBJ2-1; tentative D call: TRBD2 (6 bases). In germline, CDR1 is LGHDT, CDR2 YNNKEL (reference sequence). The CDR3 sequence is 15 residues long. V was pared by 3 bases and J by 3 bases, with 12 bases between. The DNA of the CDR3 is TGTGCCAGCAGCCAGTCGGGACTCATCTACAATGAGCAGTTCTTC. This codes for CASSQSGLIYNEQFF.

The V gene is TRBV20-1, the J gene TRBJ1-5; D unresolved. CDR1 DFQATT and CDR2 SNEGSKA come from the germline V gene (reference sequence). Trimming removed 0 bases at V and 0 bases at J, with 3 bases between. The CDR3 has 13 residues. In nucleotides, the CDR3 is TGCAGTGCTAGAGACGGTAGCAATCAGCCCCAGCATTTT. Its protein is CSARDGSNQPQHF.

This clonotype appeared a few times. The V call is TRBV19, the J call TRBJ1-2; TRBD1 might be the D (6 bases). Trimming took 1 base from V and 6 from J, leaving 12 bases between them. Germline-derived CDR1 and CDR2 are LNHDA and SQIVND (reference sequence). The CDR3 sequence is 14 residues long. The DNA for the CDR3 is TGTGCCAGTAGTATAGTGGCAGGGGATAATGGCTACACCTTC. Its protein product is CASSIVAGDNGYTF.

This clonotype was found a few times. Just one base apart from a much larger clone, this may be a read error. The genes are TRBV5-1 and TRBJ2-7; 7 bases map to TRBD1. The germline CDR1 and CDR2 sequences are SGHRS and YFSETQ. This CDR3 is built from 12 residues. V shed 4 bases, J shed 4 bases, and the junction held 2 bases outside the gene matches. This chain's CDR3 is CASSATGYEQYF. The CDR3 DNA reads TGCGCCAGCAGCGCGACAGGGTACGAGCAGTACTTC.

This clonotype was observed a few times. The chain combines TRBV6-2 or TRBV6-3 with TRBJ2-7; TRBD2 agrees at 9 bases. The ends lost 5 bases at V and 1 base at J; junction bases unmatched: 6. The V gene's germline CDR1 is MNHEY and CDR2 SVGEGT. The CDR3 runs 15 residues. The CDR3: CASSEKRGASYEQYF. CDR3 sequence (DNA): TGTGCCAGCAGTGAGAAGCGGGGGGCATCCTACGAGCAGTACTTC.

This clonotype was observed a handful of times. V and J are TRBV6-1 and TRBJ2-1; 9 positions match TRBD1. V trimming: 8 bases; J trimming: 3 bases; junction bases outside the gene matches: 14. This CDR3 spans 17 amino acids. Germline CDR1 reads MNHNS; CDR2 reads SASEGT. The CDR3 region is CASVVDLGTGYYNEQFF. The CDR3 region has the DNA TGTGCCAGCGTGGTGGATTTGGGGACAGGGTACTACAATGAGCAGTTCTTC.

This clonotype was seen a few times. This chain links TRBV18 with TRBJ2-3; D unclear. The CDR3 covers 13 residues. The germline V gene encodes CDR1 KGHSH and CDR2 LQKENI. Trimming took 5 bases from V and 5 from J, leaving 11 bases between them. The DNA of the CDR3 is TGTGCCAGCTCATCCGGACCGGGAGATACGCAGTATTTT. As protein: CASSSGPGDTQYF.

In this sample, this clonotype turned up a few times. J is TRBJ2-7 and V is TRBV23-1; no clear D gene. TRBV23-1 is designated an ORF whose function remains uncertain. With 2 bases removed from V and 1 base from J, the gap between germline ends came to 18 bases. The CDR3 loop spans 17 amino acids. CDR3 residues: CASSQLKPRHPSYEQYV. CDR3 sequence (DNA): TGCGCCAGCAGTCAACTCAAACCGCGACACCCTTCCTACGAGCAGTACGTC.